Each of the 25 T cell receptor beta chains below was sequenced from the same sample in a study of T cell responses to AZD1222 COVID-19 vaccine. Clones were sequenced by immunoSEQ multiplex PCR, and TCRdb holds only the in-frame ones, with some missing. This table has over 75,000 clones, roughly 85% appearing once. This material consisted of peripheral blood, taken 28 days after the second AZD1222 dose. These receptors all come from an adult who received the AZD1222 COVID-19 vaccine.

This sequence joins TRBV5-4 and TRBJ2-1; either TRBD1 or TRBD2 may fit D (5 bases each). This CDR3 has 16 residues. Per germline, CDR1 SGHNT and CDR2 YYREEE (reference sequence). Trimming cost V 1 base and J 4 bases, with 15 bases left between them. CDR3 coding DNA: TGTGCCAGCAGCTTGAATTCCCCGGGACCTTACAATGAGCAGTTCTTC. Translated, it gives CASSLNSPGPYNEQFF. Together with reference TRBV5-4 and TRBJ2-1, the CDR3 gives the full variable domain: ETGVTQSPTHLIKTRGQQVTLRCSSQSGHNTVSWYQQALGQGPQFIFQYYREEENGRGNFPPRFSGLQFPNYSSELNVNALELDDSALYLCASSLNSPGPYNEQFFGPGTRLTVL.

The chain joins TRBV6-5 to TRBJ2-3; no definite D call. Germline values: CDR1 MNHEY, CDR2 SVGAGI. The V end lost 5 bases, the J end lost 9 bases, and 9 bases lay between the germline ends. The CDR3 consists of 11 residues. CDR3 DNA: TGTGCCAGCAGTCCTCTGGTGACGCAGTATTTT. Encoded protein: CASSPLVTQYF.

The V and J genes are TRBV9 and TRBJ2-5, with TRBD2 matching 8 bases. J was trimmed by 2 bases and V by 0 bases; bases with no gene match: 6. The germline gives CDR1 SGDLS, CDR2 YYNGEE. The CDR3 length is 16 residues. The CDR3 DNA sequence: TGTGCCAGCAGCGTAGAATCGGGGGGGCGTCAAGAGACCCAGTACTTC. Residues: CASSVESGGRQETQYF.

The rearrangement joins TRBV18 to TRBJ1-5; no clear D gene. Looked up from germline, CDR1 is KGHSH and CDR2 is LQKENI. The CDR3 runs 15 residues. V dropped 2 bases and J dropped 5 bases, with 13 bases sitting between them. CDR3 DNA: TGTGCCAGCTCACCATACAAGGCAGGCGATCAGCCCCAGCATTTT. Its protein product is CASSPYKAGDQPQHF.

The V call is TRBV6-5, the J call TRBJ2-7; the match to TRBD1 covers 7 bases. The J segment lost 2 bases and the V segment lost 4 bases, leaving 8 bases of the junction unmatched. The V gene's germline CDR1 is MNHEY and CDR2 SVGAGI. This CDR3 region has 15 residues. In DNA form, the CDR3 reads TGTGCCAGCAGTTGGGCCCGGGACAGCACCTACGAGCAGTACTTC. Protein product: CASSWARDSTYEQYF.

The gene calls are TRBV18 and TRBJ2-4; TRBD1 is a possible D gene (6 bases). The germline V and J ends were trimmed by 0 bases and 8 bases, with 14 bases remaining between them. The CDR3 totals 15 residues. Germline lookup yields CDR1 KGHSH and CDR2 LQKENI. The CDR3 DNA is TGTGCCAGCTCACCACCAAAAGCAGGGGTGGACATTCAGTACTTC. Amino acids: CASSPPKAGVDIQYF.

This sequence joins TRBV14 and TRBJ1-4; D unresolved. Germline loops: CDR1 SGHDN, CDR2 FVKESK. The CDR3 sequence is 15 residues long. Deletions cut 1 base from V and 3 bases from J, with 9 bases between. The DNA of the CDR3 is TGTGCCAGCAGCCAAGGCAACAGACCTAATGAAAAACTGTTTTTT. It codes for CASSQGNRPNEKLFF. The complete variable domain, with remaining parts taken from reference TRBV14 and TRBJ1-4, reads EAGVTQFPSHSVIEKGQTVTLRCDPISGHDNLYWYRRVMGKEIKFLLHFVKESKQDESGMPNNRFLAERTGGTYSTLKVQPAELEDSGVYFCASSQGNRPNEKLFFGSGTQLSVL.

J is TRBJ1-1 and V is TRBV19; D may be TRBD1 (5 bases). This CDR3 has 13 amino acids. Germline V gives CDR1 LNHDA, CDR2 SQIVND (reference sequence). V was trimmed by 3 bases and J by 1 base, leaving 6 bases between them. The CDR3 nucleotides are TGTGCCAGTAGTATGGGGCGGAACACTGAAGCTTTCTTT. This sequence encodes CASSMGRNTEAFF.

The chain recombines TRBV5-1 with TRBJ1-3, with D unresolved. This CDR3 spans 14 amino acids. The ends were cut back, 4 bases at V and 2 bases at J, with 10 bases in the middle. Germline V gene lookup returns CDR1 SGHRS and CDR2 YFSETQ. The CDR3 is CASSLDRAGNTIYF. DNA for the CDR3: TGCGCCAGCAGCCTCGATAGGGCTGGAAACACCATATATTTT.

The genes are TRBV5-6 and TRBJ1-1; D is ambiguous. V was shortened by 1 base and J by 3 bases, with 13 bases between the two germline ends. The CDR3 covers 15 residues. CDR1 and CDR2 from the germline V gene are SGHDT and YYEEEE. The CDR3 nucleotides are TGTGCCAGCAGCTTGTTATCGGGCCGCGACACTGAAGCTTTCTTT. This encodes CASSLLSGRDTEAFF.

This clone was seen once. The J gene is TRBJ2-4, the V gene TRBV25-1, with 7 bases lining up with TRBD1. CDR1 and CDR2 from the germline V gene are MGHDK and SYGVNS. With V trimmed by 5 bases and J by 0 bases, 10 bases remained unmatched. CDR3 size: 17 residues. CDR3 nucleotides: TGTGCCAGCAGTACCTTTTCAGGGGGAATAGCCAAAAACATTCAGTACTTC. Translation: CASSTFSGGIAKNIQYF.

This clone has just one count. The chain combines TRBV6-5 with TRBJ2-3; maybe TRBD2 (5 bases). Germline V gene sequence: CDR1 MNHEY, CDR2 SVGAGI. The CDR3 sequence is 13 residues long. Trimming removed 4 bases at V and 5 bases at J, with 10 bases between. The CDR3, as DNA: TGTGCCAGCAGTTTACCCGGGGTAGATACGCAGTATTTT. This encodes CASSLPGVDTQYF.

The rearrangement uses TRBV9 and TRBJ2-7; D may be TRBD1 or TRBD2 (5 bases each). Deletions cut 0 bases from V and 5 bases from J, with 9 bases between. The V gene's germline CDR1 is SGDLS and CDR2 YYNGEE. CDR3 size: 13 residues. The CDR3 coding sequence is TGTGCCAGCAGCGTAGGGGGGTGGGACGAGCAGTACTTC. Translated, it gives CASSVGGWDEQYF.

The chain is built from TRBV2 and TRBJ1-1, with 10 bases that match TRBD1. From germline, CDR1 is SNHLY and CDR2 FYNNEI. The trim removed 6 bases at V and 11 bases at J, leaving 6 bases unmatched. The CDR3 contains 12 residues. In DNA, the CDR3 is TGTGCCAGCAGAGGAGACAGGGGGCGTGCTTTCTTT. Its translation is CASRGDRGRAFF.

The chain is built from TRBV2 and TRBJ1-4, with D tentatively TRBD1 (5 bases). CDR1 and CDR2 from the germline V gene are SNHLY and FYNNEI. With 4 bases removed from V and 4 bases from J, the gap between germline ends came to 10 bases. CDR3 size: 14 residues. CDR3 sequence: CASSVVTDNEKLFF. CDR3 DNA sequence: TGTGCCAGCAGTGTGGTGACAGATAATGAAAAACTGTTTTTT.

V gene TRBV6-5 combines with J gene TRBJ1-4; a weak D match, TRBD1 (6 bases). The CDR3 loop spans 15 amino acids. V lost 7 bases, J lost 6 bases, and 18 bases lay in between. Per the germline V gene, CDR1 is MNHEY and CDR2 is SVGAGI. The CDR3 DNA reads as TGTGCCAGCACCACCGGAGGGGAGGGGGATGAAAAACTGTTTTTT. It translates to CASTTGGEGDEKLFF.

The J gene is TRBJ2-1, the V gene TRBV7-9; 9 bases align to TRBD2. Germline loops: CDR1 SEHNR, CDR2 FQNEAQ (reference sequence). The CDR3 runs to 17 residues. After removal of 1 base from V and 8 bases from J, the junction contained 12 bases not matched to a gene. CDR3 coding DNA: TGTGCCAGCAGCTTAGGTGACGCGGGGGGGCTCGCGGATGAGCAGTTCTTC. Its translation is CASSLGDAGGLADEQFF.

The chain recombines TRBV4-3 with TRBJ2-4, with 10 bases identical to TRBD1. This CDR3 is 16 amino acids long. V shed 0 bases and J 9 bases; nucleotides not matched to a gene: 8. CDR1 is LGHNA, CDR2 YSLEER, per germline. CDR3 sequence reads: CASSQDRTGGSGIQYF. CDR3 sequence (DNA): TGCGCCAGCAGCCAAGACCGGACAGGGGGAAGCGGCATTCAGTACTTC.

This chain joins TRBV7-2 and TRBJ1-3; TRBD1 might be the D (5 bases). This CDR3 is built from 15 residues. Germline V gene sequence: CDR1 SGHTA, CDR2 FQGNSA. The V end lost 5 bases, the J end lost 1 base, and 12 bases lay between the germline ends. The CDR3 is CASSRDRLSGNTIYF. The DNA of the CDR3 is TGTGCCAGCAGCCGGGACCGATTATCTGGAAACACCATATATTTT.

The rearrangement joins TRBV12-3 or TRBV12-4 to TRBJ2-3, with D hard to call. Trimming pared 3 bases from V and 10 bases from J, leaving 8 bases between. The CDR3 loop spans 11 amino acids. The CDR3: CASSFRSPQYF. The CDR3 DNA sequence: TGTGCCAGCAGTTTCCGGTCGCCGCAGTATTTT.

V gene TRBV27 combines with J gene TRBJ1-4; TRBD1 matches at 7 bases. The CDR3 covers 13 residues. V trimming: 6 bases; J trimming: 7 bases; junction bases outside the gene matches: 5. Per the germline V gene, CDR1 is MNHEY and CDR2 is SMNVEV (reference sequence). CDR3 amino acids: CASSRDSSEKLFF. The CDR3 DNA is TGTGCCAGCAGCCGGGACAGTAGTGAAAAACTGTTTTTT.

This clone came up a few times. CDR3 in DNA: TGCGCCAGCAGCCCGAGGGGACAGGGGCTCTCTGGAAACACCATATATTTT. Its translation: CASSPRGQGLSGNTIYF. The J gene is TRBJ1-3, the V gene TRBV4-1; 10 nucleotides align to TRBD1. Germline V lookup: CDR1 MGHRA, CDR2 YSYEKL. V lost 4 bases and J lost 0; bases outside the gene matches: 6. The CDR3 length is 17 residues.

The chain employs TRBV7-9 and TRBJ1-4, with D possibly being TRBD1 (5 bases). Between the trimmed V and J ends, which lost 6 bases and 8 bases, there was a span of 16 bases. The CDR3 runs 14 residues. Per germline, CDR1 SEHNR and CDR2 FQNEAQ (reference sequence). The CDR3 sequence: CASRPGTPEEKLFF. CDR3 sequence (DNA): TGTGCCAGCAGGCCGGGGACCCCGGAGGAAAAACTGTTTTTT.

V usage is TRBV19 and J usage is TRBJ1-5, with D hard to call. Between the trimmed V and J ends, which lost 10 bases and 4 bases, there was a span of 17 bases. Germline loops: CDR1 LNHDA, CDR2 SQIVND (reference sequence). The CDR3 loop spans 14 amino acids. CDR3 sequence reads: CATYSGRDNQPQHF. As DNA, the CDR3 is TGTGCCACCTATTCCGGGAGGGATAATCAGCCCCAGCATTTT.

The V gene is TRBV3-1 (or the pseudogene TRBV3-2), the J gene TRBJ1-4, with 8 bases that match TRBD1. This CDR3 contains 16 residues. Germline values: CDR1 LGHDT, CDR2 YNNKEL (reference sequence). Germline trimming cut 0 bases from V and 6 bases from J; bases unmatched to any gene: 6. CDR3 residues: CASSQEARTGHEKLFF. CDR3 DNA: TGTGCCAGCAGCCAAGAGGCCCGGACAGGGCATGAAAAACTGTTTTTT.